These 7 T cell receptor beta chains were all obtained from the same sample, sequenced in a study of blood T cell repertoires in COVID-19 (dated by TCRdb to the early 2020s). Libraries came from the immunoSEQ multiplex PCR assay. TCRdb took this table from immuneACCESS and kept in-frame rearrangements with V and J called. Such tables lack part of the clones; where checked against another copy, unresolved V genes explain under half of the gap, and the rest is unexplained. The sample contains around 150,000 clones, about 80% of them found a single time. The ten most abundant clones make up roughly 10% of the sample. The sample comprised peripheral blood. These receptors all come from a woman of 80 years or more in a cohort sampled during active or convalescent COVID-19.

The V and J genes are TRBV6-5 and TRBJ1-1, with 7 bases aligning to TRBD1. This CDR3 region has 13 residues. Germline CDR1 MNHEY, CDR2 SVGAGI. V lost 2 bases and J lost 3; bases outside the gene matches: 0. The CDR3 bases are TGTGCCAGCAGTTACGACAGGGACACTGAAGCTTTCTTT. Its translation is CASSYDRDTEAFF.

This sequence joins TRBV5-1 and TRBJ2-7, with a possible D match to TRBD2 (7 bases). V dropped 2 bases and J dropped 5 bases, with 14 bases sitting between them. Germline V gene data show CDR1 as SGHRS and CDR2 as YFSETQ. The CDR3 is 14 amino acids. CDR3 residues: CASSFAGAVDEQYF. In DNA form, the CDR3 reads TGCGCCAGCAGCTTTGCGGGGGCGGTTGACGAGCAGTACTTC.

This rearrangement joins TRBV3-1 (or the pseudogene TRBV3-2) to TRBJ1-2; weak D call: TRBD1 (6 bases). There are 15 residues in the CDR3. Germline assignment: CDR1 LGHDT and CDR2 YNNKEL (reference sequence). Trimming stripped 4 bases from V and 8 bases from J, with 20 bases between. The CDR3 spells CASSLREGGHRGYTF. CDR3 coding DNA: TGTGCCAGCAGCCTTCGGGAGGGGGGCCATCGGGGCTACACCTTC.

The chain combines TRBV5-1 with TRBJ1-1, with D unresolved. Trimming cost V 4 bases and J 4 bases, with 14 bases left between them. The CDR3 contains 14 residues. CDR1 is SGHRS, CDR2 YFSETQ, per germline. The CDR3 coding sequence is TGCGCCAGCAGCCCTGAGCGTTTCATCACTGAAGCTTTCTTT. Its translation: CASSPERFITEAFF.

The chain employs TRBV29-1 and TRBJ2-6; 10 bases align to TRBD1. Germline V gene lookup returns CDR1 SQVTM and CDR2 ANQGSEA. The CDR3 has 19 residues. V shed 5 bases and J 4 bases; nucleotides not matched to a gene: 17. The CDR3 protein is CSVKNPGTGAQRGANVLTF. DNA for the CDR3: TGCAGCGTTAAGAACCCCGGGACAGGGGCCCAGAGGGGGGCCAACGTCCTGACTTTC. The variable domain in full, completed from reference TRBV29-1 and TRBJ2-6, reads SAVISQKPSRDICQRGTSLTIQCQVDSQVTMMFWYRQQPGQSLTLIATANQGSEATYESGFVIDKFPISRPNLTFSTLTVSNMSPEDSSIYLCSVKNPGTGAQRGANVLTFGAGSRLTVL.

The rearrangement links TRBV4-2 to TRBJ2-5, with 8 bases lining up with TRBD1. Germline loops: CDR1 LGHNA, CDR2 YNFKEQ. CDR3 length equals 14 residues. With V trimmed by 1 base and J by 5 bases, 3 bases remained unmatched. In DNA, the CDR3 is TGTGCCAGCAGCCAAGCAGGGGGCGGTGAGACCCAGTACTTC. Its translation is CASSQAGGGETQYF.

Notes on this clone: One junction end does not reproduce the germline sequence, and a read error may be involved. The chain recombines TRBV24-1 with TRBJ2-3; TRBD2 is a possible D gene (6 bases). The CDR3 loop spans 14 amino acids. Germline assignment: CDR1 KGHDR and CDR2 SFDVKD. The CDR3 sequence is CAASDPNLADTQYF. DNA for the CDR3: TGTGCCGCCAGTGACCCCAATCTAGCGGATACGCAGTATTTT.